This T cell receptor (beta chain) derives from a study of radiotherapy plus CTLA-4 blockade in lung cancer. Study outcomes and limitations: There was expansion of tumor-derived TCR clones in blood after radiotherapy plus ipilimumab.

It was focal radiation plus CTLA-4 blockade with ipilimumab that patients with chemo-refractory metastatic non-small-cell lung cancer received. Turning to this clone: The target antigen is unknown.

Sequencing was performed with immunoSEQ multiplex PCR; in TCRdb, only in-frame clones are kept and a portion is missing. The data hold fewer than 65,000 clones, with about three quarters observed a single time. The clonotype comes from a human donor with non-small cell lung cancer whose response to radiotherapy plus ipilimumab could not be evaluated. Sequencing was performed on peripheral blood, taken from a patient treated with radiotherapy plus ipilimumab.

In DNA, the CDR3 is TGTGCCAGCAGCCTCAGGGTGAAGAACACTGAAGCTTTCTTT. Its translation is CASSLRVKNTEAFF. The rearrangement uses TRBV4-2 and TRBJ1-1; maybe TRBD1 (5 bases). Germline V gene lookup returns CDR1 LGHNA and CDR2 YNFKEQ. This CDR3 is built from 14 residues. Trimming took 4 bases from V and 1 from J, leaving 10 bases between them.